These T cell receptor beta chains were read from a single sample in a study of regulatory and conventional T cells in RAG deficiency. The repertoire was sequenced with immunoSEQ multiplex PCR; TCRdb's copy has only in-frame clones and lacks some. This table has tens of thousands of clones, approximately 91% appearing once. This sample was also put to use in a study of regulatory T cells.

The specimen was CD8+ T cells sorted from blood. The origin of the receptors is a human donor in good health. Each CDR3 is given with its conserved first and last residue. The order of the fields is V gene, clone size, D gene, J gene, CDR3 DNA, CDR3 protein. D genes are given only for firm matches. Some rows mark clone size as missing; the rest say once, few, many or name a class of expanded clone.

v_gene: TRBV5-1; abundance: .; d_gene: .; j_gene: TRBJ2-1; CDR3nt: TGCGCCAGCAGCTTGGAAACGGGACCCCTAGTTAGGAATGAGCAGTTCTTC; CDR3aa: CASSLETGPLVRNEQFF
v_gene: TRBV5-1; abundance: few; d_gene: .; j_gene: TRBJ2-3; CDR3nt: TGCGCCAGCAGACTAGCCTTCATCACAGATACGCAGTATTTT; CDR3aa: CASRLAFITDTQYF
v_gene: TRBV9; abundance: few; d_gene: TRBD1; j_gene: TRBJ2-3; CDR3nt: TGTGCCAGCAGCCCTCGAGGACAGGGGATTAGCACAGATACGCAGTATTTT; CDR3aa: CASSPRGQGISTDTQYF
v_gene: TRBV9; abundance: .; d_gene: TRBD1; j_gene: TRBJ2-7; CDR3nt: TGTGCCAGCAGCGTAGAACAGGGGGCTGACGAGCAGTACTTC; CDR3aa: CASSVEQGADEQYF
v_gene: TRBV5-6; abundance: once; d_gene: .; j_gene: TRBJ1-1; CDR3nt: TGTGCCAGCAGATTGGCGGGGGCCCTGAACACTGAAGCTTTCTTT; CDR3aa: CASRLAGALNTEAFF
v_gene: TRBV12-5; abundance: .; d_gene: TRBD2; j_gene: TRBJ2-5; CDR3nt: TGTGCTAGTGGTTTGCGGGGGGGGTGGCAAGAGACCCAGTACTTC; CDR3aa: CASGLRGGWQETQYF
v_gene: TRBV6-4; abundance: .; d_gene: .; j_gene: TRBJ2-3; CDR3nt: TGTGCCAGCAGTGACGGGACCACAGATACGCAGTATTTT; CDR3aa: CASSDGTTDTQYF
v_gene: TRBV29-1; abundance: few; d_gene: .; j_gene: TRBJ2-4; CDR3nt: TGCAGCGTTGGACAGGATAACAAAAACATTCAGTACTTC; CDR3aa: CSVGQDNKNIQYF
v_gene: TRBV9; abundance: .; d_gene: .; j_gene: TRBJ2-1; CDR3nt: TGTGCCAGCAGCGTAGGGAGAACAGGGTTCGATGAGCAGTTCTTC; CDR3aa: CASSVGRTGFDEQFF
v_gene: TRBV19; abundance: .; d_gene: .; j_gene: TRBJ2-1; CDR3nt: TGTGCCAGTAGTATCGTTGTTCTGAGTGAGCAGTTCTTC; CDR3aa: CASSIVVLSEQFF
v_gene: TRBV2; abundance: .; d_gene: .; j_gene: TRBJ2-5; CDR3nt: TGTGCCAGCGGGGGAGGGGGGGTACAAGAGACCCAGTACTTC; CDR3aa: CASGGGGVQETQYF
v_gene: TRBV19; abundance: .; d_gene: TRBD2; j_gene: TRBJ2-7; CDR3nt: TGTGCCAGTAGTACCCAAACTAGCGGGAGGGCCTCCTACGAGCAGTACTTC; CDR3aa: CASSTQTSGRASYEQYF
v_gene: TRBV6-6; abundance: .; d_gene: .; j_gene: TRBJ1-1; CDR3nt: TGTGCCAGCAGCCTAGGGACACCCACTGAAGCTTTCTTT; CDR3aa: CASSLGTPTEAFF
v_gene: TRBV7-8; abundance: .; d_gene: .; j_gene: TRBJ1-2; CDR3nt: TGTGCCAGCAGCTTAGTGCAAGGAGCGGGCTATGGCTACACCTTC; CDR3aa: CASSLVQGAGYGYTF
v_gene: TRBV10-3; abundance: .; d_gene: TRBD2; j_gene: TRBJ2-1; CDR3nt: TGTGCCATCAGTGAGTCTGTAGCGGGGGCCATCCCATCCGCCTACAATGAGCAGTTCTTC; CDR3aa: CAISESVAGAIPSAYNEQFF
v_gene: TRBV19; abundance: .; d_gene: TRBD1; j_gene: TRBJ1-6; CDR3nt: TGTGCCAGCAGTGACCAAGGACAGGGCTATAATTCACCCCTCCACTTT; CDR3aa: CASSDQGQGYNSPLHF